Listed below are T cell receptor beta chains from one sample, sequenced in a study of T cell responses to AZD1222 COVID-19 vaccine. Profiled with immunoSEQ multiplex PCR; TCRdb holds only in-frame clones, not every one. The sample has 70,000 to 95,000 clones, over 75% seen once. The sample consisted of peripheral blood, taken on day 0 of AZD1222 vaccination. Every receptor here comes from an adult in good health. The conserved cysteine and the conserved F or W are not part of the CDR3 here.

j_call	v_call	cdr3_aa
TRBJ2-7	TRBV25-1	ASGDRVSYEQY
TRBJ1-1	TRBV5-1	ASSRSSMGDTEAF
TRBJ1-6	TRBV2	ASRPGNSPLH
TRBJ1-5	TRBV6-1	ASSEAGYQPQH
TRBJ2-5	TRBV7-8	ASSHDRQGEETQY
TRBJ1-2	TRBV4-1	ASSQVVLYGYT
TRBJ2-2	TRBV7-2	ASSLIGTGELF
TRBJ1-5	TRBV10-1	ASSEFSGQPQH
TRBJ2-7	TRBV19	ASSAGTGGSYEQY
TRBJ2-2	TRBV19	ASSGGQGAGTGELF
TRBJ1-1	TRBV28	ASSLPGYTEAF
TRBJ1-6	TRBV5-1	ASSPSGGQNSPLH
TRBJ1-3	TRBV28	ASSSSTGGLSGNTIY
TRBJ1-5	TRBV2	ASTAQGVSEPQH
TRBJ2-7	TRBV11-3	ASSSLGRPYEQY
TRBJ1-2	TRBV6-5	ATSGGPADYT
TRBJ2-3	TRBV3-1/TRBV3-2	ASSQGPAGSPDTQY
TRBJ1-5	TRBV6-5	ASRRDTSNQPQH
TRBJ2-1	TRBV7-9	ASSLAGETGEQF
TRBJ2-3	TRBV3-1/TRBV3-2	ASSPIQRGGMDTQY
TRBJ1-3	TRBV27	ASLIGGGNTIY
TRBJ1-1	TRBV28	ASPDNGGNTEAF
TRBJ2-7	TRBV18	ASSPPGRTPYEQY
TRBJ1-2	TRBV4-1	ASSQVTPPPNGYT
TRBJ1-2	TRBV5-4	ASSLGRDYGYT
TRBJ1-5	TRBV4-2	ASSQDPGAAQPQH
TRBJ1-2	TRBV6-5	ASSYSTGVSYGYT
TRBJ1-1	TRBV28	ASTPEGTGANTEAF
TRBJ1-2	TRBV19	ASSGPGQAFYGYT
TRBJ1-1	TRBV7-9	ASSQRGPTEAF
TRBJ1-1	TRBV5-1	ASSGGLRTTTEPEAF
TRBJ1-5	TRBV7-8	ASSLVRGVSNQPQH
TRBJ1-1	TRBV4-2	ASSGGLAAVTEAF
TRBJ2-3	TRBV6-5	ASRGDGTDTQY
TRBJ2-1	TRBV27	ASTRNGLAGEQF
TRBJ1-1	TRBV6-5	ASSPVWGRDTEAF
TRBJ1-4	TRBV3-1/TRBV3-2	ASSQGQVKEKLF
TRBJ2-2	TRBV2	ASSEGETGELF
TRBJ1-5	TRBV27	ASSFRGGAQH
TRBJ2-2	TRBV5-1	ASSLVSGGDGELF
TRBJ2-3	TRBV27	ASSSAWEATDTQY
TRBJ2-1	TRBV9	ASSVGRSPYNEQF
TRBJ1-2	TRBV7-2	ASSLAYSYGYT
TRBJ1-1	TRBV11-2	ASSLYSGRVTEAF
TRBJ2-1	TRBV7-2	ASSFTGPHSYNEQF
TRBJ1-1	TRBV30	AWSVLGMNTEAF
TRBJ1-6	TRBV25-1	ASSETTQGSGSPLH
TRBJ2-7	TRBV7-9	ASSLGTSGIYEQY
TRBJ2-2	TRBV24-1	ATSDQSGELF
TRBJ1-2	TRBV15	ATSSKRSYGYT
TRBJ2-2	TRBV5-8	ASSLNAPLNTGELF
TRBJ1-5	TRBV6-1	ASSVTGTSTYQPQH